The source of this T cell receptor beta chain is a study of breast tumors, draining lymph nodes, adjacent tissues. TCRdb analysed the multiplex PCR reads with MiXCR anew, one entry per CDR3 protein. The sample comprises around 230,000 distinct CDR3 sequences, about 30% of which are singletons, and roughly 1.3% rests with the top ten. This clonotype was seen ten or more times. Its antigen is as yet unknown. Samples came from axillary lymph nodes draining the breast cancer. The study, taken as a whole, reports: Findings are consistent with lymph node origin and intratumoral expansion of most tumor T cells. Tumor TCR diversity was below lymph nodes but above nontumor tissue.

V trimming: 2 bases; J trimming: 7 bases; junction bases outside the gene matches: 11. Germline V gene data show CDR1 as DFQATT and CDR2 as SNEGSKA (reference sequence). This CDR3 is 16 amino acids long. The sample consisted of axillary lymph node tissue. The rearrangement joins TRBV20-1 to TRBJ1-6; TRBD1 matches at 7 bases. The source of this sequence is a female donor with breast cancer. Some clones in this sample may be carry-over from other donors' samples. This CDR3 is CSARQGSWDSNSPLHF. CDR3 DNA sequence: TGCAGTGCTAGACAGGGTAGTTGGGACAGCAATTCACCCCTCCACTTT.